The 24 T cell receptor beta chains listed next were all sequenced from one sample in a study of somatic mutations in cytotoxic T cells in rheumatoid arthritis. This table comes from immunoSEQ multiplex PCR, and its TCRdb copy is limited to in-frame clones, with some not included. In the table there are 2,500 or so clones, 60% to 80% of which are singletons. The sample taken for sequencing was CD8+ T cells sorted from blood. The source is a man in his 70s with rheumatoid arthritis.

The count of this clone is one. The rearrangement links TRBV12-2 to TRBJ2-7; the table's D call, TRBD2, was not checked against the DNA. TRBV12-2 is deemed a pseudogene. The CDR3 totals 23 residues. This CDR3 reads CASRGGLAGDFPQKERGPYEQYF. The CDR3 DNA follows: TGTGCAAGTCGCGGGGGACTAGCGGGAGACTTCCCCCAGAAAGAAAGAGGGCCCTACGAGCAGTACTTC.

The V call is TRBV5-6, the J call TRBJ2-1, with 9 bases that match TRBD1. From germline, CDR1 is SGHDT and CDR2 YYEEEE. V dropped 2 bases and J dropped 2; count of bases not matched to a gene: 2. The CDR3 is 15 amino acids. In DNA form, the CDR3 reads TGTGCCAGCAGCTTTGGGGACAGGGCCTACAATGAGCAGTTCTTC. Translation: CASSFGDRAYNEQFF.

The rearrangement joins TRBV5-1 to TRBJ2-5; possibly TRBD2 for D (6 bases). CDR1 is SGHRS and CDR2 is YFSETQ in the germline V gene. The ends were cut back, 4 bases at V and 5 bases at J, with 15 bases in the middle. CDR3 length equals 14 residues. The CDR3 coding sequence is TGCGCCAGCAGCGCCGGGGGTGTCTGGGAGACCCAGTACTTC. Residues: CASSAGGVWETQYF. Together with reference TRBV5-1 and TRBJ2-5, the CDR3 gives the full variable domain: KAGVTQTPRYLIKTRGQQVTLSCSPISGHRSVSWYQQTPGQGLQFLFEYFSETQRNKGNFPGRFSGRQFSNSRSEMNVSTLELGDSALYLCASSAGGVWETQYFGPGTRLLVL.

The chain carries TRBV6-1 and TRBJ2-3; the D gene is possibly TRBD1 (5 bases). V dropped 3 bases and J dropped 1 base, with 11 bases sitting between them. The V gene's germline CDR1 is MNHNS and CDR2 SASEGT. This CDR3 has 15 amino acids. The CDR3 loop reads CASSETQGGTDTQYF. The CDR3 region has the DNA TGTGCCAGCAGTGAGACACAAGGGGGCACAGATACGCAGTATTTT.

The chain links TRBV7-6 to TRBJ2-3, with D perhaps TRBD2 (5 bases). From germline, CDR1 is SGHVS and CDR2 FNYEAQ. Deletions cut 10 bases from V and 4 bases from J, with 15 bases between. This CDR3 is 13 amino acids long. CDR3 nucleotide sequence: TGTGCCACCAAGAGCGGTGCCGCAGATACGCAGTATTTT. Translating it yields CATKSGAADTQYF.

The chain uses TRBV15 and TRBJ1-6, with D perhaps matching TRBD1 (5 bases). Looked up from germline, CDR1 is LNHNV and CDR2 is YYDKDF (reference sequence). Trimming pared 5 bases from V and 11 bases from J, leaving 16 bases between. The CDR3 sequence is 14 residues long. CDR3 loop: CATSPVQGWPPLHF. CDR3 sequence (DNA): TGTGCCACCAGCCCCGTGCAGGGTTGGCCACCCCTCCACTTT. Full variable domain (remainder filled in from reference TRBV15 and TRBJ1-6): DAMVIQNPRYQVTQFGKPVTLSCSQTLNHNVMYWYQQKSSQAPKLLFHYYDKDFNNEADTPDNFQSRRPNTSFCFLDIRSPGLGDTAMYLCATSPVQGWPPLHFGNGTRLTVT.

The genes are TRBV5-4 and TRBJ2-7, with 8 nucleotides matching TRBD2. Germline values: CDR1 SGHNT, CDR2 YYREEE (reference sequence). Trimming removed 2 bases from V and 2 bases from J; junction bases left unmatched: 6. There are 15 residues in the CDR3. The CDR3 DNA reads TGTGCCAGCAGCTTACGCGGGAGGCCCCCCTACGAGCAGTACTTC. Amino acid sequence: CASSLRGRPPYEQYF.

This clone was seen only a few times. The CDR3 DNA reads TGTGCCAGCAGCCTAGGACAATACAATGAGCAGTTCTTC. Translated: CASSLGQYNEQFF. V gene TRBV7-6 combines with J gene TRBJ2-1, with D perhaps matching TRBD1 (5 bases). The ends were cut back, 5 bases at V and 4 bases at J, with 9 bases in the middle. CDR1 SGHVS and CDR2 FNYEAQ come from the germline V gene. This CDR3 region has 13 residues.

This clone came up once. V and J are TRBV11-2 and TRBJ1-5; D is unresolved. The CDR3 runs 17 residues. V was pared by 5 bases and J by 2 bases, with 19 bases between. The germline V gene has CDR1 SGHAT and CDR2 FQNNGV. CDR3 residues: CASSLLVGGQRNQPQHF. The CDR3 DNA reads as TGTGCCAGCAGCCTTTTAGTAGGAGGGCAACGCAATCAGCCCCAGCATTTT.

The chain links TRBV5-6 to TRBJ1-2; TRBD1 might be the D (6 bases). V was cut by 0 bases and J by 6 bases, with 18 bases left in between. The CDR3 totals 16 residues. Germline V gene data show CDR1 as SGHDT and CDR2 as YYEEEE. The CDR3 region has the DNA TGTGCCAGCAGCTTGGGGTTCGGGTTGGGGGCAAATGGCTACACCTTC. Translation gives CASSLGFGLGANGYTF.

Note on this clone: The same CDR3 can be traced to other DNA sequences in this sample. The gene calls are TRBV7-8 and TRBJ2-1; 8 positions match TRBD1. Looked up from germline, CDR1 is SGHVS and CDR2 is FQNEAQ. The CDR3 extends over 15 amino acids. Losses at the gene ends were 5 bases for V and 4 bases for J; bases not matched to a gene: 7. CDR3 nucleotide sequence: TGTGCCAGCAGCGACCGGGACAGGCCGTACAATGAGCAGTTCTTC. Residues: CASSDRDRPYNEQFF. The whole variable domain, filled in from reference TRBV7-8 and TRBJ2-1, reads GAGVSQSPRYKVAKRGQDVALRCDPISGHVSLFWYQQALGQGPEFLTYFQNEAQLDKSGLPSDRFFAERPEGSVSTLKIQRTQQEDSAVYLCASSDRDRPYNEQFFGPGTRLTVL.

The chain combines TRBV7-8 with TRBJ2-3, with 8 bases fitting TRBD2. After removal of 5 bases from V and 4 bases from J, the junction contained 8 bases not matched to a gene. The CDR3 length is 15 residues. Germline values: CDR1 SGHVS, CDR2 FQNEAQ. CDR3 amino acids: CASSPGLARADTQYF. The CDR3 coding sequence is TGTGCCAGCAGCCCAGGACTAGCCCGGGCAGATACGCAGTATTTT.

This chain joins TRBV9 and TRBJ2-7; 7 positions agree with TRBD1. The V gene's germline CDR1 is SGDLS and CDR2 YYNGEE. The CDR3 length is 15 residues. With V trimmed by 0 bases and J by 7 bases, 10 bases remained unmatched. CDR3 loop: CASSVDGTYRGEQYF. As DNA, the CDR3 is TGTGCCAGCAGCGTAGATGGGACCTACAGGGGTGAGCAGTACTTC.

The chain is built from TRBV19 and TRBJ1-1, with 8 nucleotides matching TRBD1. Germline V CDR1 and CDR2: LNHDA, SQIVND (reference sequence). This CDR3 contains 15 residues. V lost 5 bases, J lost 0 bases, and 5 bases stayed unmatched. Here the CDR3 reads CASSLRDRLNTEAFF. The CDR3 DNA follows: TGTGCCAGTAGTCTTAGGGACAGGCTGAACACTGAAGCTTTCTTT.

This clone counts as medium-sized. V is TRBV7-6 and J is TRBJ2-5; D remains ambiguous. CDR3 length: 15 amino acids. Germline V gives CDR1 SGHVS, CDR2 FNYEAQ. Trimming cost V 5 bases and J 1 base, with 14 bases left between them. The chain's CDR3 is CASSPEAAAQETQYF. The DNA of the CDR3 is TGTGCCAGCAGCCCCGAGGCGGCAGCCCAAGAGACCCAGTACTTC.

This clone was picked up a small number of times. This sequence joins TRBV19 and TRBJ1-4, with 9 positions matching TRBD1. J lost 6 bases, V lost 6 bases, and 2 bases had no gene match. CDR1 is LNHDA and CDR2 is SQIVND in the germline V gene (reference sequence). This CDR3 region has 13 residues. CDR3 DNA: TGTGCCAGTAGGGACAGGGGATATGAAAAACTGTTTTTT. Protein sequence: CASRDRGYEKLFF.

CDR3 sequence reads: CASSVGGGGTEAFF. Here the CDR3 DNA reads TGTGCCAGCAGCGTAGGGGGAGGGGGGACTGAAGCTTTCTTT. The rearrangement uses TRBV9 and TRBJ1-1; TRBD1 might be the D (6 bases). The CDR3 has 14 amino acids. Germline V gives CDR1 SGDLS, CDR2 YYNGEE. Trimming pared 0 bases from V and 5 bases from J, leaving 11 bases between.

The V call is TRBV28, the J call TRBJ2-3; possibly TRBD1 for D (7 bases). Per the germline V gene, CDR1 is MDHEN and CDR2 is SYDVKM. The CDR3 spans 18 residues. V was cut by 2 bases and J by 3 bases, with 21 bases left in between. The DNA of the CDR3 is TGTGCCAGCAGTTTAGGTCATTCTCAGGGGGGAGGAACAGATACGCAGTATTTT. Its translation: CASSLGHSQGGGTDTQYF.

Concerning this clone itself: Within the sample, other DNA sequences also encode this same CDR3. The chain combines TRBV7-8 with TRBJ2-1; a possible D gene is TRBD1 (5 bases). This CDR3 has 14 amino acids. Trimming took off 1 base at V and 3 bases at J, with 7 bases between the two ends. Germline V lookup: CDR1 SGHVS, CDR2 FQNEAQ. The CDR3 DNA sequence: TGTGCCAGCAGCTTAGTAGGGGACTACAATGAGCAGTTCTTC. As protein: CASSLVGDYNEQFF.

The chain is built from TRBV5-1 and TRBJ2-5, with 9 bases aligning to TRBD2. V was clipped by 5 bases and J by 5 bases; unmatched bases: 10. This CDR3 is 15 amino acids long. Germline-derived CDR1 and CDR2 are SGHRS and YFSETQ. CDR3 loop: CASRLTSGVRETQYF. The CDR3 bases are TGCGCCAGCAGACTGACTAGCGGAGTCAGGGAGACCCAGTACTTC.

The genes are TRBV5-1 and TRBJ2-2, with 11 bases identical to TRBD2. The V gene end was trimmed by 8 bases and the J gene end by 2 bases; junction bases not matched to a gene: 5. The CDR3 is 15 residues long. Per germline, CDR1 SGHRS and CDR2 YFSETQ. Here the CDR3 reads CASQTSGINTGELFF. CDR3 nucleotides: TGCGCCAGTCAGACTAGCGGGATTAACACCGGGGAGCTGTTTTTT.

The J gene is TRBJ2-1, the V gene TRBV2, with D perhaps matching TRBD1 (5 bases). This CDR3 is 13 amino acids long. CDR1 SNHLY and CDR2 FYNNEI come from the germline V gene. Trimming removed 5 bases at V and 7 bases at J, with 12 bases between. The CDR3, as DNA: TGTGCCAGCAGTCCAACACAGGTTAATGAGCAGTTCTTC. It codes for CASSPTQVNEQFF.

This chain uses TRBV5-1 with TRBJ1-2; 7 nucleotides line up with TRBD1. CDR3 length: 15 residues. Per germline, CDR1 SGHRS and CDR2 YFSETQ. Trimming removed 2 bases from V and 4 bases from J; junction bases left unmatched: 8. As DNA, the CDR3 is TGCGCCAGCAGCTTATCCGGGACAGAGGGCTATGGCTACACCTTC. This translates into CASSLSGTEGYGYTF.

For the CDR3, the DNA is TGCGCCAGCACAGGGGGCGGAAAGGCTACTAACACTGAAGCTTTCTTT. Its translation is CASTGGGKATNTEAFF. The chain is built from TRBV5-1 and TRBJ1-1, with TRBD1 matching over 8 bases. V shed 6 bases and J 2 bases; nucleotides not matched to a gene: 12. Germline assignment: CDR1 SGHRS and CDR2 YFSETQ. This CDR3 is 16 amino acids long.